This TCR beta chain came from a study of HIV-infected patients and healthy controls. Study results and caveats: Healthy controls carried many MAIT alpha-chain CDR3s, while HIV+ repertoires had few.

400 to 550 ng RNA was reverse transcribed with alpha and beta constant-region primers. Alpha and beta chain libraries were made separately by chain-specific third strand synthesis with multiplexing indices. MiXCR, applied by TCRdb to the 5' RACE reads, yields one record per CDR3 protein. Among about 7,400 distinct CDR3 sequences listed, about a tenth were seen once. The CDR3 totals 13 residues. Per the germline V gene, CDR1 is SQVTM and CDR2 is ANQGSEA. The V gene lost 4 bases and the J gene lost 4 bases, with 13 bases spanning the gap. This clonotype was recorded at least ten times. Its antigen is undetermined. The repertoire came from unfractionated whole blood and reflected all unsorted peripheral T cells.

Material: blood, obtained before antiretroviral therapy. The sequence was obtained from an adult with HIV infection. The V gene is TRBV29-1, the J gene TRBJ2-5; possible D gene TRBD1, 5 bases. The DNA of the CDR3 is TGCAGCGTTGTCCAGGGAAAGGGAGAGACCCAGTACTTC. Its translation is CSVVQGKGETQYF. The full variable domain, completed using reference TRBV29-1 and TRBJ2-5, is SAVISQKPSRDICQRGTSLTIQCQVDSQVTMMFWYRQQPGQSLTLIATANQGSEATYESGFVIDKFPISRPNLTFSTLTVSNMSPEDSSIYLCSVVQGKGETQYFGPGTRLLVL.